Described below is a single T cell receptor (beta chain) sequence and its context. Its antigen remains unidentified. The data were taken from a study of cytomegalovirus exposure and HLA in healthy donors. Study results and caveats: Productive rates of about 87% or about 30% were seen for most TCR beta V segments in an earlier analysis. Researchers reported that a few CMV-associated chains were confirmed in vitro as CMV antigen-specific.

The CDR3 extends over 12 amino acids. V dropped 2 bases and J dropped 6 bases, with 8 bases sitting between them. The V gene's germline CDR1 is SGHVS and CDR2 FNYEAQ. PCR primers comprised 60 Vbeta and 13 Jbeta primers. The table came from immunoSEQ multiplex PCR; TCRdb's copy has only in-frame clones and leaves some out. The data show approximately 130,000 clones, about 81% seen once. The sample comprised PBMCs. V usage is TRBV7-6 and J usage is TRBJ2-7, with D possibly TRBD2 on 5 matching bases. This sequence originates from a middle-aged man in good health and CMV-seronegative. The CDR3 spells CASSLRGSEQYF. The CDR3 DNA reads TGTGCCAGCAGCTTACGAGGGAGCGAGCAGTACTTC. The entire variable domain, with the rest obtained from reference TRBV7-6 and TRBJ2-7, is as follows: GAGVSQSPRYKVTKRGQDVALRCDPISGHVSLYWYRQALGQGPEFLTYFNYEAQQDKSGLPNDRFSAERPEGSISTLTIQRTEQRDSAMYRCASSLRGSEQYFGPGTRLTVT.